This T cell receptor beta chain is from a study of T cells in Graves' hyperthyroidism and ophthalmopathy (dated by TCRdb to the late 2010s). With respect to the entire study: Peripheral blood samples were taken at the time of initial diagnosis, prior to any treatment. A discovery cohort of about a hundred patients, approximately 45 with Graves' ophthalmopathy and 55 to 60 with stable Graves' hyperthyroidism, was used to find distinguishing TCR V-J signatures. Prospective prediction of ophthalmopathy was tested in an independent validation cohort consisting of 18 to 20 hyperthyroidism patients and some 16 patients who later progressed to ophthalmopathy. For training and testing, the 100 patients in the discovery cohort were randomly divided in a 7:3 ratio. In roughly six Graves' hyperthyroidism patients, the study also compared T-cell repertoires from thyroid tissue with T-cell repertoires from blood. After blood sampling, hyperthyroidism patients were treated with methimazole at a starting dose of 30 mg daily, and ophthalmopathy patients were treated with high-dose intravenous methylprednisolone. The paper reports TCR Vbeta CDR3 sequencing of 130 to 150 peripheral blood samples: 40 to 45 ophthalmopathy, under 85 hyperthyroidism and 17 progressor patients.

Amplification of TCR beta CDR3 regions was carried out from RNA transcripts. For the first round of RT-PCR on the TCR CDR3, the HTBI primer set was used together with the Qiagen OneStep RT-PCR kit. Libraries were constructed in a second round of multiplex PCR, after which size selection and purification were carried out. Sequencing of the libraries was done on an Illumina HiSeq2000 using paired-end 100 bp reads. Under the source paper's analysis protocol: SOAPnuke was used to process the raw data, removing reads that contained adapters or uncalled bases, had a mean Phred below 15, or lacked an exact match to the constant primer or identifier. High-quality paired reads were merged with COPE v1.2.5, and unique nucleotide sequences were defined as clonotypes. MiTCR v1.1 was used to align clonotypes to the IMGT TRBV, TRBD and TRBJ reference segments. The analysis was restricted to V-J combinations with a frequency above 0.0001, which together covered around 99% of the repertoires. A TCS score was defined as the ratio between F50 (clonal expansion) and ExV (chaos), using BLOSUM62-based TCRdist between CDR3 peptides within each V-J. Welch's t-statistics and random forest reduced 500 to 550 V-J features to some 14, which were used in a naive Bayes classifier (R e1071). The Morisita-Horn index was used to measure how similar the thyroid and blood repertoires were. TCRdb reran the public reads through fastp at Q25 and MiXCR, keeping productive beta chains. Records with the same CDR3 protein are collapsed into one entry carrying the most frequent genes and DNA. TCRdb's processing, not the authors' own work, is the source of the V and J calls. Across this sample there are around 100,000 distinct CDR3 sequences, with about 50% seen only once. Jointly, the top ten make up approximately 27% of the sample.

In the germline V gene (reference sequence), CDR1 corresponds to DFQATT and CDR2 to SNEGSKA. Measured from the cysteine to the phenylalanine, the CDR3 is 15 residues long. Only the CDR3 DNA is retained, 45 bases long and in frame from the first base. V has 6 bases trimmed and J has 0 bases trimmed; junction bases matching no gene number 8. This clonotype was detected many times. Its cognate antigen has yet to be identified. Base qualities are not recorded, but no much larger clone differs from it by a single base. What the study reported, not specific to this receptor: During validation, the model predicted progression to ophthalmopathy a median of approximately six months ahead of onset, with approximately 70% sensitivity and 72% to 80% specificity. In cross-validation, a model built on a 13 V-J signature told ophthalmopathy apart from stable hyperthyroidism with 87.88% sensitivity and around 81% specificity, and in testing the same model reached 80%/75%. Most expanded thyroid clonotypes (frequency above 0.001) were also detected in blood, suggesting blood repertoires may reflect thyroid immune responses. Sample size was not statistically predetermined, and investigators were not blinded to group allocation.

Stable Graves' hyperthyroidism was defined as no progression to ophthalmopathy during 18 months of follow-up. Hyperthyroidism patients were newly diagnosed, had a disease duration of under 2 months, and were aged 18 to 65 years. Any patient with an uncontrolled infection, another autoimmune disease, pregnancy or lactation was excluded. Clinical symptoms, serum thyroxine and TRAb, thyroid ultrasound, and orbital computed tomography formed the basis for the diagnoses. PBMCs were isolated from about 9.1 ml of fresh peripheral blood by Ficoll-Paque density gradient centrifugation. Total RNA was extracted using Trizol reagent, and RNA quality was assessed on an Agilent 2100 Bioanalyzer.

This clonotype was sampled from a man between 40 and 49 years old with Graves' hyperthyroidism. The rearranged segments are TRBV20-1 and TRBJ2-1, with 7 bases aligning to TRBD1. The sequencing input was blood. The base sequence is TGCAGTGCGTCCGGGACAGAGAGCTCCTACAATGAGCAGTTCTTC. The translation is CSASGTESSYNEQFF.